Listed below are T cell receptor beta chains from one sample, sequenced in a study of T cell responses to AZD1222 COVID-19 vaccine. Only in-frame clones appear in the TCRdb table, and some are missing; sequencing was by immunoSEQ multiplex PCR. The repertoire has roughly 120,000 clones, roughly nine tenths of them found once; the top ten carry roughly 2.4%. This material consisted of peripheral blood, taken on day 0 of AZD1222 vaccination. Source of these receptors: an adult in good health. CDR3s include the opening cysteine and the closing phenylalanine or tryptophan. Fields, in order: V gene, D gene, J gene, clone size, CDR3 protein, CDR3 DNA. A D gene is named only where the DNA matches it firmly. The size field is filled for only some rows; it gives once, few, many or a size class.

v_call: TRBV5-4
d_call: TRBD2
j_call: TRBJ2-3
clone_size: -
cdr3_aa: CASSWGPGGDTQYF
cdr3_nt: TGTGCCAGCAGCTGGGGGCCGGGGGGGGATACGCAGTATTTT

v_call: TRBV28
d_call: TRBD1
j_call: TRBJ1-6
clone_size: -
cdr3_aa: CASSPPGQRNSPLHF
cdr3_nt: TGTGCCAGCAGTCCACCGGGACAGAGAAATTCACCCCTCCACTTT

v_call: TRBV19
d_call: TRBD2
j_call: TRBJ2-6
clone_size: -
cdr3_aa: CASSIARGAGANVLTF
cdr3_nt: TGTGCCAGTAGTATAGCGCGGGGGGCTGGGGCCAACGTCCTGACTTTC

v_call: TRBV5-6
d_call: -
j_call: TRBJ2-7
clone_size: -
cdr3_aa: CASSFRIRGEITYEQYF
cdr3_nt: TGTGCCAGCAGCTTCCGGATCAGGGGCGAAATCACTTACGAGCAGTACTTC

v_call: TRBV21-1
d_call: -
j_call: TRBJ2-1
clone_size: -
cdr3_aa: CASSNHTVAGCLDNEQFF
cdr3_nt: TGTGCCAGCAGCAACCACACGGTGGCAGGGTGCCTGGACAATGAGCAGTTCTTC

v_call: TRBV7-3
d_call: -
j_call: TRBJ1-2
clone_size: -
cdr3_aa: CATAKPPVPFDGYTF
cdr3_nt: TGTGCCACCGCTAAACCCCCGGTGCCGTTTGATGGCTACACCTTC

v_call: TRBV5-1
d_call: -
j_call: TRBJ2-1
clone_size: -
cdr3_aa: CASSRRDRGQYEQFF
cdr3_nt: TGCGCCAGCAGCCGCAGGGACCGGGGACAATATGAGCAGTTCTTC

v_call: TRBV2
d_call: -
j_call: TRBJ2-5
clone_size: -
cdr3_aa: CASNDGQETQYF
cdr3_nt: TGTGCCAGCAACGACGGTCAAGAGACCCAGTACTTC

v_call: TRBV27
d_call: -
j_call: TRBJ2-7
clone_size: -
cdr3_aa: CASSKAGKDEQYF
cdr3_nt: TGTGCCAGCAGTAAGGCAGGGAAGGACGAGCAGTACTTC

v_call: TRBV3-1/TRBV3-2
d_call: -
j_call: TRBJ2-7
clone_size: -
cdr3_aa: CASSSTLGRYEQYF
cdr3_nt: TGTGCCAGCAGCTCCACCCTAGGACGGTACGAGCAGTACTTC

v_call: TRBV4-2
d_call: -
j_call: TRBJ1-1
clone_size: -
cdr3_aa: CASSPENTGSTEAFF
cdr3_nt: TGTGCCAGCAGCCCAGAGAACACGGGGAGCACTGAAGCTTTCTTT

v_call: TRBV12-3/TRBV12-4
d_call: -
j_call: TRBJ1-1
clone_size: -
cdr3_aa: CASRRGTNTEAFF
cdr3_nt: TGTGCCAGCAGAAGGGGTACGAACACTGAAGCTTTCTTT

v_call: TRBV20-1
d_call: TRBD2
j_call: TRBJ2-3
clone_size: -
cdr3_aa: CSGASGRAQYF
cdr3_nt: TGCAGTGGGGCTAGCGGGAGGGCGCAGTATTTT

v_call: TRBV5-6
d_call: -
j_call: TRBJ2-3
clone_size: -
cdr3_aa: CASSLPGLGATDTQYF
cdr3_nt: TGTGCCAGCAGCTTGCCGGGACTCGGGGCGACAGATACGCAGTATTTT

v_call: TRBV5-1
d_call: -
j_call: TRBJ2-2
clone_size: few
cdr3_aa: CASSPRGDTGELFF
cdr3_nt: TGCGCCAGCAGTCCACGAGGGGACACCGGGGAGCTGTTTTTT

v_call: TRBV13
d_call: TRBD2
j_call: TRBJ2-7
clone_size: -
cdr3_aa: CASSPSLGVAGVSDEQYF
cdr3_nt: TGTGCCAGCAGCCCTAGCCTGGGAGTAGCGGGAGTGAGCGACGAGCAGTACTTC

v_call: TRBV3-1/TRBV3-2
d_call: -
j_call: TRBJ2-7
clone_size: few
cdr3_aa: CASSQGASIPTEQYF
cdr3_nt: TGTGCCAGCAGCCAAGGGGCTAGCATCCCTACGGAGCAGTACTTC

v_call: TRBV30
d_call: -
j_call: TRBJ1-2
clone_size: -
cdr3_aa: CAWGGQGRIGYTF
cdr3_nt: TGTGCCTGGGGGGGGCAGGGGCGTATCGGCTACACCTTC

v_call: TRBV7-2
d_call: -
j_call: TRBJ2-7
clone_size: -
cdr3_aa: CASSVFSGTHHEQYF
cdr3_nt: TGTGCCAGCAGCGTCTTTTCCGGGACCCACCACGAGCAGTACTTC

v_call: TRBV10-3
d_call: TRBD2
j_call: TRBJ2-1
clone_size: -
cdr3_aa: CAISAGTSGRKSYNEQFF
cdr3_nt: TGTGCCATCAGTGCGGGGACTAGCGGGAGGAAATCCTACAATGAGCAGTTCTTC

v_call: TRBV7-8
d_call: TRBD1
j_call: TRBJ2-7
clone_size: -
cdr3_aa: CASSSRGGTGPYEQYF
cdr3_nt: TGTGCCAGCAGCTCAAGAGGTGGGACAGGTCCCTACGAGCAGTACTTC

v_call: TRBV7-8
d_call: -
j_call: TRBJ2-6
clone_size: -
cdr3_aa: CASLTGSGANVLTF
cdr3_nt: TGTGCCAGTCTTACAGGGTCTGGGGCCAACGTCCTGACTTTC

v_call: TRBV28
d_call: -
j_call: TRBJ1-5
clone_size: -
cdr3_aa: CASSFFGGEPQHF
cdr3_nt: TGTGCCAGCAGTTTCTTTGGGGGCGAGCCCCAGCATTTT

v_call: TRBV19
d_call: -
j_call: TRBJ1-6
clone_size: -
cdr3_aa: CASSSLQKYNSPLHF
cdr3_nt: TGTGCCAGTAGTAGTCTACAGAAATATAATTCACCCCTCCACTTT

v_call: TRBV11-2
d_call: -
j_call: TRBJ2-5
clone_size: few
cdr3_aa: CASSLKETQYF
cdr3_nt: TGTGCCAGCAGCTTAAAAGAGACCCAGTACTTC

v_call: TRBV7-3
d_call: -
j_call: TRBJ1-1
clone_size: -
cdr3_aa: CASSQRRRTEAFF
cdr3_nt: TGTGCCAGCAGCCAGAGAAGGAGGACTGAAGCTTTCTTT

v_call: TRBV30
d_call: TRBD1
j_call: TRBJ2-3
clone_size: -
cdr3_aa: CAWSSGTGATDTQYF
cdr3_nt: TGTGCCTGGAGTTCCGGGACAGGGGCCACAGATACGCAGTATTTT

v_call: TRBV6-5
d_call: TRBD1
j_call: TRBJ1-4
clone_size: -
cdr3_aa: CAKGSGGNEKLFF
cdr3_nt: TGTGCCAAGGGGTCAGGGGGGAATGAAAAACTGTTTTTT

v_call: TRBV5-1
d_call: TRBD1
j_call: TRBJ2-2
clone_size: few
cdr3_aa: CASSSSTGGATGELFF
cdr3_nt: TGCGCCAGCAGCTCGTCCACAGGGGGCGCGACCGGGGAGCTGTTTTTT

v_call: TRBV18
d_call: -
j_call: TRBJ2-2
clone_size: -
cdr3_aa: CASSPLRLENTGELFF
cdr3_nt: TGTGCCAGCTCACCACTCCGACTGGAGAACACCGGGGAGCTGTTTTTT

v_call: TRBV24-1
d_call: -
j_call: TRBJ1-2
clone_size: once
cdr3_aa: CATSDPQINYGYTF
cdr3_nt: TGTGCCACCAGTGACCCACAGATCAACTATGGCTACACCTTC

v_call: TRBV30
d_call: -
j_call: TRBJ2-1
clone_size: -
cdr3_aa: CAWSRAPGGNEQFF
cdr3_nt: TGTGCCTGGAGTAGGGCCCCCGGGGGCAATGAGCAGTTCTTC

v_call: TRBV9
d_call: -
j_call: TRBJ2-1
clone_size: -
cdr3_aa: CASSVDSLAHNEQFF
cdr3_nt: TGTGCCAGCAGCGTAGACTCCCTAGCTCACAATGAGCAGTTCTTC

v_call: TRBV30
d_call: -
j_call: TRBJ2-1
clone_size: few
cdr3_aa: CASGHPERNEQFF
cdr3_nt: TGTGCCTCGGGACATCCAGAGAGGAATGAGCAGTTCTTC

v_call: TRBV24-1
d_call: -
j_call: TRBJ2-6
clone_size: -
cdr3_aa: CATDEGLPGANVLTF
cdr3_nt: TGTGCCACCGATGAGGGTCTCCCTGGGGCCAACGTCCTGACTTTC

v_call: TRBV5-4
d_call: TRBD1
j_call: TRBJ1-1
clone_size: -
cdr3_aa: CASSLGQGRMNTEAFF
cdr3_nt: TGTGCCAGCAGCTTAGGACAGGGAAGGATGAACACTGAAGCTTTCTTT

v_call: TRBV19
d_call: TRBD2
j_call: TRBJ2-1
clone_size: -
cdr3_aa: CASSIDRSGINEQFF
cdr3_nt: TGTGCCAGTAGTATAGACCGTAGCGGGATCAATGAGCAGTTCTTC

v_call: TRBV5-4
d_call: TRBD2
j_call: TRBJ2-2
clone_size: -
cdr3_aa: CASSSRGLPGGTGELFF
cdr3_nt: TGTGCCAGCAGCTCTCGGGGCCTACCGGGAGGGACCGGGGAGCTGTTTTTT

v_call: TRBV5-1
d_call: -
j_call: TRBJ2-7
clone_size: once
cdr3_aa: CASFRRAYEQYF
cdr3_nt: TGCGCCAGCTTCAGGCGGGCCTACGAGCAGTACTTC

v_call: TRBV29-1
d_call: TRBD1
j_call: TRBJ1-2
clone_size: -
cdr3_aa: CSALGDRDLYGYTF
cdr3_nt: TGCAGCGCCCTGGGGGACAGGGACCTCTATGGCTACACCTTC